This entry describes one T cell receptor beta chain. Its antigen is undetermined. The data derive from a study of cytomegalovirus exposure and HLA in healthy donors. Study outcomes and limitations: One cluster of highly shared sequence variants probably arose as a sequencing artifact. For most subjects, TCR beta sequences were reported to predict HLA-A and HLA-B alleles with accuracy. In a later analysis, TCR beta V- and J-gene trimming was associated with a missense DCLRE1C variant.

PCR was performed using 60 Vbeta and 13 Jbeta primers. The assay was immunoSEQ multiplex PCR, and TCRdb's table has in-frame clones only and misses some. The data show fewer than 150,000 clones, approximately 85% seen once. The length of the CDR3 is 13 residues. From germline, CDR1 is GTSNPN and CDR2 SVGIG (reference sequence). The ends lost 8 bases at V and 5 bases at J; junction bases unmatched: 11. This chain links TRBV30 with TRBJ2-7, with TRBD2 matching 8 bases. Sequencing input: PBMCs. The TCR originated in a woman aged 25-40 years in good health and CMV-seropositive. The CDR3 DNA follows: TGTGCCCAGGATAGCGGGATGTCAAACGAGCAGTACTTC. It translates to CAQDSGMSNEQYF.